This note documents a single T cell receptor beta chain sequence. What it recognizes is unknown. It was 3,000 to 3,500 ng of total RNA that each TCR library used. TCRdb reprocessed the 5' RACE reads, with one entry per CDR3 protein and no DNA. This sample's table has approximately 330,000 distinct CDR3 sequences. The CDR3 extends over 14 amino acids. CDR1 is DFQATT and CDR2 is SNEGSKA in the germline V gene (reference sequence). The entry originates in a study of monozygotic twins with inflammatory bowel disease. Study outcomes and limitations: Inverse Simpson values showed less TCRbeta diversity in IBD patients than in their healthy co-twins.

Sequencing was done on a sample of blood. V and J are TRBV20-1 and TRBJ2-5. The sequence came from a human donor with ulcerative colitis or Crohn's disease, or a healthy co-twin of an affected twin (not recorded which). The CDR3 sequence: CSASHAAAQETQYF.